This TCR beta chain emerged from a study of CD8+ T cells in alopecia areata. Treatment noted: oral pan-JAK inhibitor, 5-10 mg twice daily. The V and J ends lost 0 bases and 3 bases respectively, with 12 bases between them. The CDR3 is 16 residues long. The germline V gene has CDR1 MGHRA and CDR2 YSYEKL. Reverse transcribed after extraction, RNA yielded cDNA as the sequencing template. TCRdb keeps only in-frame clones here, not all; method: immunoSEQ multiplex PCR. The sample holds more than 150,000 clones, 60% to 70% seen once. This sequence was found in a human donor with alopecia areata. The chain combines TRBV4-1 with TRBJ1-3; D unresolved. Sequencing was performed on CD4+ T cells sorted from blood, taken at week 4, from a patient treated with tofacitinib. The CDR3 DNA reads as TGCGCCAGCAGCCAAGATCGGCAGTCAGTTGGAAACACCATATATTTT. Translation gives CASSQDRQSVGNTIYF.